Below are 20 T cell receptor beta chains sequenced from a single sample in a study of shared clonotypes between healthy human individuals. The data were produced by immunoSEQ multiplex PCR, yet TCRdb's version contains in-frame clones alone and is incomplete. The sample includes roughly 500,000 clones, more than 65% of them seen just once. Sequenced material: PBMCs. The receptors were sampled from a woman in her thirties or forties in good health. Some clones in this sample may be carry-over from other donors' samples.

The genes are TRBV4-2 and TRBJ2-1; 11 bases map to TRBD2. This CDR3 region has 16 residues. Trimming took 0 bases from V and 12 from J; bases not matched to a gene: 10. Per the germline V gene, CDR1 is LGHNA and CDR2 is YNFKEQ. Here the CDR3 reads CASSQELLAGGRGQFF. CDR3 sequence (DNA): TGTGCCAGCAGCCAAGAGTTGCTAGCGGGAGGTAGGGGGCAGTTCTTC.

Regarding this clone: A far larger clone is one nucleotide away, so this likely arose from a read error. At the DNA level, this CDR3 is encoded by other sequences in the same sample as well. The rearrangement links TRBV27 to TRBJ2-3, with 8 positions matching TRBD1. Germline assignment: CDR1 MNHEY and CDR2 SMNVEV (reference sequence). This CDR3 has 14 amino acids. The DNA for the CDR3 is TGTGCCAGCAGTCTGACAGGGGCATTAGATACACAGTATTTT. Translation gives CASSLTGALDTQYF.

The V and J genes are TRBV5-4 and TRBJ2-3; perhaps TRBD1 as D (6 bases). Germline V gene data show CDR1 as SGHNT and CDR2 as YYREEE (reference sequence). V dropped 3 bases and J dropped 2 bases, with 13 bases sitting between them. There are 15 residues in the CDR3. The CDR3 protein is CASSSSNRDTDTQYF. CDR3 coding DNA: TGTGCCAGCAGCTCATCCAACAGGGACACAGATACGCAGTATTTT.

The rearrangement joins TRBV28 to TRBJ1-2; D remains unclear. Germline values: CDR1 MDHEN, CDR2 SYDVKM. This CDR3 is built from 12 residues. CDR3 bases: TGTGCTTCCTGGCGAACTAACTATGGCTACACCTTC. Translating it yields CASWRTNYGYTF.

The chain recombines TRBV5-1 with TRBJ2-5, with TRBD2 identical over 8 bases. Germline trimming cut 3 bases from V and 4 bases from J; bases unmatched to any gene: 8. The CDR3 has 15 amino acids. Germline V lookup: CDR1 SGHRS, CDR2 YFSETQ. The CDR3 is CASSSGLAERETQYF. The CDR3 DNA follows: TGCGCCAGCAGCTCCGGACTAGCCGAGAGAGAGACCCAGTACTTC. The entire variable domain, with the rest obtained from reference TRBV5-1 and TRBJ2-5, is as follows: KAGVTQTPRYLIKTRGQQVTLSCSPISGHRSVSWYQQTPGQGLQFLFEYFSETQRNKGNFPGRFSGRQFSNSRSEMNVSTLELGDSALYLCASSSGLAERETQYFGPGTRLLVL.

This chain connects TRBV28 to TRBJ2-7, with a tentative D call TRBD1 (5 bases). CDR3 length: 14 amino acids. With 1 base removed from V and 7 bases from J, the gap between germline ends came to 14 bases. Germline CDR1 MDHEN, CDR2 SYDVKM. The CDR3 DNA is TGTGCCAGCAGTTTATCCGCGGCAGGGTATGAGCAGTACTTC. It yields the protein CASSLSAAGYEQYF.

CDR3 bases: TGTGCCAGCAGCCCTAGCGGGAGGGCCTGGGAGACCCAGTACTTC. It codes for CASSPSGRAWETQYF. The gene calls are TRBV7-2 and TRBJ2-5; 12 bases agree with TRBD2. The CDR3 length is 15 residues. The ends lost 5 bases at V and 5 bases at J; junction bases unmatched: 6. Germline CDR1 SGHTA, CDR2 FQGNSA. Using reference TRBV7-2 and TRBJ2-5 for the parts outside the CDR3, the full variable domain is GAGVSQSPSNKVTEKGKDVELRCDPISGHTALYWYRQSLGQGLEFLIYFQGNSAPDKSGLPSDRFSAERTGGSVSTLTIQRTQQEDSAVYLCASSPSGRAWETQYFGPGTRLLVL.

The V gene is TRBV5-4, the J gene TRBJ2-2; D gene uncertain. Germline lookup yields CDR1 SGHNT and CDR2 YYREEE (reference sequence). This CDR3 contains 16 residues. V lost 4 bases and J lost 0, with 13 bases in between. The CDR3 coding sequence is TGTGCCAGCAGCCCTCAGTGGAGAGCGAACACCGGGGAGCTGTTTTTT. Its translation is CASSPQWRANTGELFF.

This clone occurred once. This chain joins TRBV11-3 and TRBJ2-5; D unclear. V was pared by 3 bases and J by 5 bases, with 10 bases between. The germline gives CDR1 SGHNT, CDR2 YENEEA. The CDR3 is 13 amino acids. The CDR3 sequence is CASSFGVGETQYF. In nucleotides, the CDR3 is TGTGCCAGCAGCTTCGGTGTGGGCGAGACCCAGTACTTC.

V and J are TRBV5-6 and TRBJ2-1; 9 bases fit TRBD2. V was pared by 1 base and J by 3 bases, with 8 bases of the junction left unmatched. CDR3 length equals 17 residues. Germline V lookup: CDR1 SGHDT, CDR2 YYEEEE. The CDR3 region is CASSLSASGMFYNEQFF. DNA of the CDR3: TGTGCCAGCAGCTTGTCGGCTAGCGGGATGTTCTACAATGAGCAGTTCTTC.

This clone has just a few counts. The chain joins TRBV6-1 to TRBJ2-7; D perhaps matches TRBD1 (6 bases). CDR1 MNHNS and CDR2 SASEGT come from the germline V gene. With 7 bases removed from V and 0 bases from J, the gap between germline ends came to 10 bases. The CDR3 covers 13 residues. The CDR3 loop is CASKRTDSYEQYF. The CDR3 DNA follows: TGTGCCAGCAAAAGGACAGACTCCTACGAGCAGTACTTC.

This clone was detected only once. This chain joins TRBV29-1 and TRBJ2-5; tentatively, D is TRBD2 (6 bases). Germline-derived CDR1 and CDR2 are SQVTM and ANQGSEA. V was trimmed by 7 bases and J by 5 bases, leaving 14 bases between them. The CDR3 has 12 amino acids. The CDR3 is CSAEGNDETQYF. DNA of the CDR3: TGCAGCGCGGAGGGAAATGATGAGACCCAGTACTTC.

J is TRBJ1-1 and V is TRBV28; TRBD1 is a possible D gene (6 bases). The CDR3 has 16 residues. Germline-derived CDR1 and CDR2 are MDHEN and SYDVKM. The V end lost 6 bases, the J end lost 5 bases, and 22 bases lay between the germline ends. The CDR3 protein is CASRPSGDGFRTEAFF. The CDR3 DNA reads as TGTGCCAGCAGACCCTCAGGGGATGGGTTCAGGACTGAAGCTTTCTTT.

The chain is built from TRBV27 and TRBJ2-7, with TRBD1 identical over 9 bases. J lost 1 base, V lost 5 bases, and 15 bases had no gene match. The CDR3 contains 18 residues. Germline values: CDR1 MNHEY, CDR2 SMNVEV (reference sequence). The CDR3 loop is CASSRRQVGQGRSYEQYF. DNA for the CDR3: TGTGCCAGCAGTCGACGACAAGTCGGACAGGGGAGATCCTACGAGCAGTACTTC.

A remark on this clone: This may be a read error: a much more frequent sequence differs by one nucleotide. The chain joins TRBV28 to TRBJ2-2; 7 bases are a match to TRBD2. Per the germline V gene, CDR1 is MDHEN and CDR2 is SYDVKM. The CDR3 runs to 17 residues. CDR3 DNA sequence: TGTGCCAGCAGTTGGTCACCGGCGGGAGCGAACACCGGGAAGCTGTTTTTT. Residues: CASSWSPAGANTGKLFF.

About this clone itself: A single base separates this from a much larger clone, so it may be a read error. This sample also contains other DNA sequences that code for the same CDR3. The rearrangement joins TRBV7-8 to TRBJ2-3; D is possibly TRBD2 (7 bases). The CDR3 sequence is 16 residues long. Trimming cost V 5 bases and J 4 bases, with 19 bases left between them. Germline V gene sequence: CDR1 SGHVS, CDR2 FQNEAQ. The CDR3 here is CASSGAGGRTADTQYF. CDR3 DNA sequence: TGTGCCAGCAGCGGGGCCGGGGGGCGAACTGCAGATACGCAGTATTTT. Supplemented by reference TRBV7-8 and TRBJ2-3, the full variable domain reads GAGVSQSPRYKVAKRGQDVALRCDPISGHVSLFWYQQALGQGPEFLTYFQNEAQLDKSGLPSDRFFAERPEGSVSTLKIQRTQQEDSAVYLCASSGAGGRTADTQYFGPGTRLTVL.

This clone was seen only a few times. The V call is TRBV14, the J call TRBJ1-1; no firm D call. The CDR3 is 12 residues long. V was cut by 0 bases and J by 7 bases, with 6 bases left in between. Germline assignment: CDR1 SGHDN and CDR2 FVKESK. The CDR3 reads CASSQELREAFF. The DNA of the CDR3 is TGTGCCAGCAGCCAAGAATTGCGTGAAGCTTTCTTT.

Many counts were recorded for this clone. V and J are TRBV4-1 and TRBJ2-5; D ambiguous. CDR1 is MGHRA, CDR2 YSYEKL, per germline. Trimming took off 4 bases at V and 5 bases at J, with 20 bases between the two ends. The CDR3 has 16 amino acids. This chain's CDR3 is CASSRQNENSPETQYF. In DNA, the CDR3 is TGCGCCAGCAGCCGCCAAAATGAGAATAGTCCGGAGACCCAGTACTTC.

V and J are TRBV28 and TRBJ1-1; 8 bases are a match to TRBD1. With V trimmed by 4 bases and J by 3 bases, 4 bases remained unmatched. Germline V lookup: CDR1 MDHEN, CDR2 SYDVKM. This CDR3 comprises 14 residues. The CDR3 region is CASSSTGVDTEAFF. The CDR3, as DNA: TGTGCCAGCAGTTCGACAGGGGTCGACACTGAAGCTTTCTTT.

The genes are TRBV11-2 and TRBJ2-1; 9 bases are shared with TRBD2. The trim removed 4 bases at V and 5 bases at J, leaving 6 bases unmatched. The CDR3 is 15 residues long. Germline CDR1 is SGHAT and CDR2 is FQNNGV. The CDR3 DNA sequence: TGTGCCAGCAGCTGGGCGGGAGGGACCCACAATGAGCAGTTCTTC. Protein sequence: CASSWAGGTHNEQFF.